These 2 T cell receptor beta chains share one sample of origin, sequenced in a study of control samples from healthy donors and cancer patients. Assay used: immunoSEQ multiplex PCR; TCRdb lists only in-frame clones, some missing. The sample holds about 130,000 clones, 85% to 95% seen once. The sequencing input was blood. These receptors were collected from a man in his thirties or forties in good health.

The rearrangement links TRBV29-1 to TRBJ2-1, with D perhaps matching TRBD2 (5 bases). Germline loops: CDR1 SQVTM, CDR2 ANQGSEA. Trimming removed 7 bases from V and 6 bases from J, with 19 bases in between. The CDR3 is made up of 14 amino acids. The CDR3 loop is CSAEGRLTSNEQFF. As DNA, the CDR3 is TGCAGCGCCGAAGGTAGGCTAACTAGCAATGAGCAGTTCTTC.

The chain links TRBV27 to TRBJ1-1, with 8 bases lining up with TRBD1. The CDR3 has 15 amino acids. After removal of 7 bases from V and 1 base from J, the junction contained 8 bases not matched to a gene. Germline values: CDR1 MNHEY, CDR2 SMNVEV (reference sequence). CDR3 sequence (DNA): TGTGCCAGCAATAATCAGGGGGCCGGGAACACTGAAGCTTTCTTT. Translated: CASNNQGAGNTEAFF.